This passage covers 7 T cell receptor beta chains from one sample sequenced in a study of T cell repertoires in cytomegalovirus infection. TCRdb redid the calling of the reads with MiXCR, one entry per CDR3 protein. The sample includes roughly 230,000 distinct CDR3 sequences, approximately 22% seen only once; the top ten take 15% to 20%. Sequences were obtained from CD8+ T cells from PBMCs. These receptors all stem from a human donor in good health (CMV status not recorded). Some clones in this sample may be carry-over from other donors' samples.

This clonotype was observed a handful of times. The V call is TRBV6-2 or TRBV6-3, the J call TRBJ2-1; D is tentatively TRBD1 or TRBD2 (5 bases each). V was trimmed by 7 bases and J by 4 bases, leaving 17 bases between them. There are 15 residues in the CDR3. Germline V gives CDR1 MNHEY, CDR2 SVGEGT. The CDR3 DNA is TGTGCCAGCACCGGAGTACGGGACCCGTACAATGAGCAGTTCTTC. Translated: CASTGVRDPYNEQFF.

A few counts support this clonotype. The CDR3 reads CASSLIGQGETQYF. The CDR3 coding sequence is TGTGCCAGCAGTCTGATAGGACAGGGGGAGACCCAGTACTTC. The chain employs TRBV27 and TRBJ2-5; 9 bases agree with TRBD1. Germline-derived CDR1 and CDR2 are MNHEY and SMNVEV (reference sequence). J lost 5 bases, V lost 5 bases, and 6 bases had no gene match. This CDR3 region has 14 residues.

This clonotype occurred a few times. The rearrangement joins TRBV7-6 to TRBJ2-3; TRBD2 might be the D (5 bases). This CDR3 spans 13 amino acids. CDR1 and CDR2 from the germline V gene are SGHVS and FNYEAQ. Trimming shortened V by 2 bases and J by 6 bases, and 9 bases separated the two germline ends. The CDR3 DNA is TGTGCCAGCAGCTTATATTCGGGGGATACGCAGTATTTT. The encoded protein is CASSLYSGDTQYF.

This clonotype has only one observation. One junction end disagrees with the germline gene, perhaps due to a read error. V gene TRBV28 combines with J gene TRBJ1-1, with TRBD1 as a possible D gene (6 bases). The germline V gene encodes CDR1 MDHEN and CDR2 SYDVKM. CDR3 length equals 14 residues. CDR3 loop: CASGLTGQGTEAFF. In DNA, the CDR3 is TGTGCCAGCGGTTTAACAGGGCAGGGAACTGAAGCTTTCTTT.

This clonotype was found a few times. This chain's CDR3 is CASSLEGGGPHLGGELFF. The CDR3 bases are TGTGCCAGCAGCTTAGAGGGCGGGGGGCCACATTTAGGCGGGGAGCTGTTTTTT. The J gene is TRBJ2-2, the V gene TRBV7-2; 8 nucleotides line up with TRBD2. The CDR3 is made up of 18 amino acids. Germline CDR1 SGHTA, CDR2 FQGNSA. V was clipped by 1 base and J by 7 bases; unmatched bases: 14.

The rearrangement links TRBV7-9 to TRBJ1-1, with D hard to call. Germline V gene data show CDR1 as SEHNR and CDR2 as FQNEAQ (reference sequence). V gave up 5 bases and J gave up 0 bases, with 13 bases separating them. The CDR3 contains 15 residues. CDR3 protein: CASSTRTDVNTEAFF. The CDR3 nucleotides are TGTGCCAGCAGCACAAGGACCGATGTGAACACTGAAGCTTTCTTT. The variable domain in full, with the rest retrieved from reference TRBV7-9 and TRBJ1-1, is DTGVSQNPRHKITKRGQNVTFRCDPISEHNRLYWYRQTLGQGPEFLTYFQNEAQLEKSRLLSDRFSAERPKGSFSTLEIQRTEQGDSAMYLCASSTRTDVNTEAFFGQGTRLTVV.

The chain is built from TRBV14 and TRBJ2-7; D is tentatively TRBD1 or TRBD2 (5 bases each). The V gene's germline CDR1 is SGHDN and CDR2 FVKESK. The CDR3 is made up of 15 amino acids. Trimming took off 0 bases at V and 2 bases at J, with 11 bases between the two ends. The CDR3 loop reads CASSQEIGAAYEQYF. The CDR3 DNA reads TGTGCCAGCAGCCAAGAAATCGGGGCAGCCTACGAGCAGTACTTC.